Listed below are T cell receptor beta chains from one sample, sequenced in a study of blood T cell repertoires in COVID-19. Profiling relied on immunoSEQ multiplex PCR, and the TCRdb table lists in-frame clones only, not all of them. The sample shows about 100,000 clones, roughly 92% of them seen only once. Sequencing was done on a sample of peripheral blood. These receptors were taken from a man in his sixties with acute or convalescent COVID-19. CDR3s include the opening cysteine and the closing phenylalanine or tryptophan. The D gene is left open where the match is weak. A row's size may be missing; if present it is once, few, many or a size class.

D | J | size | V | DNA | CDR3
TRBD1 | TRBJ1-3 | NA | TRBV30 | TGTGCCTGGTGTCCCGACAGGGTAGAGGGAAACACCATATATTTT | CAWCPDRVEGNTIYF
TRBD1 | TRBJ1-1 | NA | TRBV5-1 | TGCGCCAGCAGCTTTTCCGGGACAGGGAGTGGGAACACTGAAGCTTTCTTT | CASSFSGTGSGNTEAFF
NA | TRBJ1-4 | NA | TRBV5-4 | TGTGCCAGCAGCCCGGGCAATCGGGGAGAAAAACTGTTTTTT | CASSPGNRGEKLFF
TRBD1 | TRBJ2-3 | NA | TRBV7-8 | TGTGCCAGCAGCTTGGGACAGGGCGGTGAGACAGATACGCAGTATTTT | CASSLGQGGETDTQYF
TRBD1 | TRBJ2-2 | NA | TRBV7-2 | TGTGCCAGCAGCCTGAGGACAGGGGGCTCGAACACCGGGGAGCTGTTTTTT | CASSLRTGGSNTGELFF
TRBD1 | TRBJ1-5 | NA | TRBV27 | TGTGCCAGCAGTCCCGGCAGGGGGATTTATCAGCCCCAGCATTTT | CASSPGRGIYQPQHF
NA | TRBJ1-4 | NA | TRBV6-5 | TGTGCCAGCAGATCGACGACGGACTATAATGAAAAACTGTTTTTT | CASRSTTDYNEKLFF
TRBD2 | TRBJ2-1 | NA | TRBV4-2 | TGTGCCAGCAGCCAACCTGTGACTAGCGGGAGCATGAATGAGCAGTTCTTC | CASSQPVTSGSMNEQFF
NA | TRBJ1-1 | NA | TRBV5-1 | TGCGCCAGCAGCTTGGCCGGGGACAACGTTGAAGCTTTCTTT | CASSLAGDNVEAFF
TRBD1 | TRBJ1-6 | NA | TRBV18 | TGTGCCAGCTCACCACTTTCGGGACAGGGAAGCTCCTATAATTCACCCCTCCACTTT | CASSPLSGQGSSYNSPLHF
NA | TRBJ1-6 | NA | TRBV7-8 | TGTGCCAGCAGCTTAGCAATCAGGGGTTCACCCCTCCACTTT | CASSLAIRGSPLHF
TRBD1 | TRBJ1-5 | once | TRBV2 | TGTGCCACCAGGGGACAGTATAGCAATCAGCCCCAGCATTTT | CATRGQYSNQPQHF
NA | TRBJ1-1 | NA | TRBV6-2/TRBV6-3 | TGTGCCAGCACCCCGCGGGGGAGCTACACTGAAGCTTTCTTT | CASTPRGSYTEAFF
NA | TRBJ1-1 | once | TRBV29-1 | TGCAGCGTTGAGGCAGGGGCCATGAACACTGAAGCTTTCTTT | CSVEAGAMNTEAFF
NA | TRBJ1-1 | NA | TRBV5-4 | TGTGCCAGCAGCTTTCAGAGCGGGGGAACGGTTCGAGCTTTCTTT | CASSFQSGGTVRAFF
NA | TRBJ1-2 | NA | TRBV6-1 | TGTGCCAGCAGTGAAGCGCTTCTAGGAGCAGCTGATAACTATGGCTACACCTTC | CASSEALLGAADNYGYTF
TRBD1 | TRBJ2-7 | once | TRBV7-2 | TGTGCCAGCAGCGGGAAGGACAGGGGGAGCAACGAGCAGTACTTC | CASSGKDRGSNEQYF
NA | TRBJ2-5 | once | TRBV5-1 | TGCGCCAGCAGCTTGGCCGGGAAAGAGACCCAGTACTTC | CASSLAGKETQYF
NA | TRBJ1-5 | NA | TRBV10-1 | TGCGCCAGCAGTGTTACAACAGGAGCTCAGCCCCAGCATTTT | CASSVTTGAQPQHF
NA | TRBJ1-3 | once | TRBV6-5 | TGTGCCAGCAGCCATGACAGAACCTCTGGAAACACCATATATTTT | CASSHDRTSGNTIYF
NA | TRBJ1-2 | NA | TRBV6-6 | TGTGCCAGCAGATTGGGGCAAGGGGTATATGGCTACACCTTC | CASRLGQGVYGYTF
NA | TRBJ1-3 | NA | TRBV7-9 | TGTGCCAGCAGCGAGGGCAGCGGAAACACCATATATTTT | CASSEGSGNTIYF